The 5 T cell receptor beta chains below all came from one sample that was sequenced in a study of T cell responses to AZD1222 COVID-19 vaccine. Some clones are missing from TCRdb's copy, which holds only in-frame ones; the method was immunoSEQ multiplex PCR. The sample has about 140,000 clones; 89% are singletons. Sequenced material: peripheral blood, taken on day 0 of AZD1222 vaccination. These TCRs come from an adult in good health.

The CDR3 nucleotides read TGTGCCAGCAGTACAGGCCAGAACCGATATGGCTACACCTTC. Amino acids: CASSTGQNRYGYTF. The chain carries TRBV28 and TRBJ1-2, with D tentatively TRBD1 (5 bases). The germline CDR1 and CDR2 sequences are MDHEN and SYDVKM. The CDR3 is 14 amino acids. Deletions cut 5 bases from V and 5 bases from J, with 15 bases between.

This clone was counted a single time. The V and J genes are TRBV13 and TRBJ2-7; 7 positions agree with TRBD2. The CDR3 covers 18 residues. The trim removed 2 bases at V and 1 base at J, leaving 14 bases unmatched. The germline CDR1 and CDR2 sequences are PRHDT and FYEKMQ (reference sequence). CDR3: CASSLRAGPAGRSYEQYF. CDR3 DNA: TGTGCCAGCAGCTTACGGGCGGGTCCAGCGGGGCGATCCTACGAGCAGTACTTC.

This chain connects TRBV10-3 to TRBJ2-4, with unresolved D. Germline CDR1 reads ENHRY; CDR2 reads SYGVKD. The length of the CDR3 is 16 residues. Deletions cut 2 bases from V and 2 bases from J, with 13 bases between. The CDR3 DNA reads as TGTGCCATCAGTGAGGTGGCAGCCGGGCCCAAAAACATTCAGTACTTC. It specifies CAISEVAAGPKNIQYF.

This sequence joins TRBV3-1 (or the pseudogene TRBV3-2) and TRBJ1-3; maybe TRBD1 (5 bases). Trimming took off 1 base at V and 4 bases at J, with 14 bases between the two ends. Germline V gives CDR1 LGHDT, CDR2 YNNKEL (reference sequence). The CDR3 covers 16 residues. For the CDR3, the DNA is TGTGCCAGCAGCCAAGCTCTCTCAGGGCGCGGAAACACCATATATTTT. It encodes CASSQALSGRGNTIYF.

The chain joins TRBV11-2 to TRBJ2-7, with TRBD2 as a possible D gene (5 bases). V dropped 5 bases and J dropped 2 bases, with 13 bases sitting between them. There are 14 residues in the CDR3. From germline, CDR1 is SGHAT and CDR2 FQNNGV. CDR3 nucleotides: TGTGCCAGCAGCCCCTCGGAAGCGGCCTACGAGCAGTACTTC. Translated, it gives CASSPSEAAYEQYF. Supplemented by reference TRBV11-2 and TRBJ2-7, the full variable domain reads EAGVAQSPRYKIIEKRQSVAFWCNPISGHATLYWYQQILGQGPKLLIQFQNNGVVDDSQLPKDRFSAERLKGVDSTLKIQPAKLEDSAVYLCASSPSEAAYEQYFGPGTRLTVT.